This T cell receptor (beta chain) appears in the sequencing data of a study of T cells after yellow fever vaccination. Regarding the study as a whole: Clonotype sharing between CD4 and CD8 compartments was small. Most primary-vaccination clones recurred post-booster (around 95% CD4, around 88% CD8).

The CDR3 is made up of 13 amino acids. Per the germline V gene, CDR1 is DFQATT and CDR2 is SNEGSKA (reference sequence). V lost 3 bases to trimming and J lost 3 bases, with 12 bases between them. This clonotype was detected ten times or more. The antigen is undetermined. TCRdb re-called the 5' RACE reads with MiXCR, one entry per CDR3 protein. The sample includes 200,000 to 300,000 distinct CDR3 sequences, over 10% seen only once; the top ten take roughly 0.5%. The chain uses TRBV20-1 and TRBJ2-7, with a tentative D call TRBD1 (5 bases). The clonotype comes from a man aged 30 to 39 who received the YFV17D yellow fever vaccine. The sample in question was CD4+ T cells sorted from PBMCs, obtained 45 days after the yellow fever booster vaccination. This CDR3 is CSASVLQDYEQYF. Here the CDR3 DNA reads TGCAGTGCTAGCGTGCTACAGGACTACGAGCAGTACTTC.